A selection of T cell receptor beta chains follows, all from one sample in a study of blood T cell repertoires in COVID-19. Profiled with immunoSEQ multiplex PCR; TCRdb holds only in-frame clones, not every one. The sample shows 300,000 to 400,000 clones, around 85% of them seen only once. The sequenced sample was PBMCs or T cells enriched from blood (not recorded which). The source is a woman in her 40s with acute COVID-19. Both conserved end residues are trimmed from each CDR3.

AISRDRNSPLH	TRBV10-3	TRBJ1-6
ASGGTTDTQY	TRBV7-2	TRBJ2-3
ASSSSGGRHYNEQF	TRBV5-4	TRBJ2-1
ASGLVRGDRDQPQH	TRBV12-5	TRBJ1-5
ASSPGQTDSTDTQY	TRBV23-1	TRBJ2-3
ASSPGRGNTEAF	TRBV5-6	TRBJ1-1
ASSSQGAGSTDTQY	TRBV11-2	TRBJ2-3
ASIRSANTEAF	TRBV28	TRBJ1-1
ASSQEGLAYNEQF	TRBV4-3	TRBJ2-1
ATKDQDREEAF	TRBV10-3	TRBJ1-1
ASNLLGRGARNSPLH	TRBV2	TRBJ1-6
ASSYGLRGSNSPLH	TRBV6-5	TRBJ1-6
ASSVIQGASTEAF	TRBV9	TRBJ1-1
ASSGQPGSEAF	TRBV3-1/TRBV3-2	TRBJ1-1
ASRQGSRDTIY	TRBV28	TRBJ1-3
ASSDTPGGNTEAF	TRBV19	TRBJ1-1
ASSTAARFEETQY	TRBV5-1	TRBJ2-5